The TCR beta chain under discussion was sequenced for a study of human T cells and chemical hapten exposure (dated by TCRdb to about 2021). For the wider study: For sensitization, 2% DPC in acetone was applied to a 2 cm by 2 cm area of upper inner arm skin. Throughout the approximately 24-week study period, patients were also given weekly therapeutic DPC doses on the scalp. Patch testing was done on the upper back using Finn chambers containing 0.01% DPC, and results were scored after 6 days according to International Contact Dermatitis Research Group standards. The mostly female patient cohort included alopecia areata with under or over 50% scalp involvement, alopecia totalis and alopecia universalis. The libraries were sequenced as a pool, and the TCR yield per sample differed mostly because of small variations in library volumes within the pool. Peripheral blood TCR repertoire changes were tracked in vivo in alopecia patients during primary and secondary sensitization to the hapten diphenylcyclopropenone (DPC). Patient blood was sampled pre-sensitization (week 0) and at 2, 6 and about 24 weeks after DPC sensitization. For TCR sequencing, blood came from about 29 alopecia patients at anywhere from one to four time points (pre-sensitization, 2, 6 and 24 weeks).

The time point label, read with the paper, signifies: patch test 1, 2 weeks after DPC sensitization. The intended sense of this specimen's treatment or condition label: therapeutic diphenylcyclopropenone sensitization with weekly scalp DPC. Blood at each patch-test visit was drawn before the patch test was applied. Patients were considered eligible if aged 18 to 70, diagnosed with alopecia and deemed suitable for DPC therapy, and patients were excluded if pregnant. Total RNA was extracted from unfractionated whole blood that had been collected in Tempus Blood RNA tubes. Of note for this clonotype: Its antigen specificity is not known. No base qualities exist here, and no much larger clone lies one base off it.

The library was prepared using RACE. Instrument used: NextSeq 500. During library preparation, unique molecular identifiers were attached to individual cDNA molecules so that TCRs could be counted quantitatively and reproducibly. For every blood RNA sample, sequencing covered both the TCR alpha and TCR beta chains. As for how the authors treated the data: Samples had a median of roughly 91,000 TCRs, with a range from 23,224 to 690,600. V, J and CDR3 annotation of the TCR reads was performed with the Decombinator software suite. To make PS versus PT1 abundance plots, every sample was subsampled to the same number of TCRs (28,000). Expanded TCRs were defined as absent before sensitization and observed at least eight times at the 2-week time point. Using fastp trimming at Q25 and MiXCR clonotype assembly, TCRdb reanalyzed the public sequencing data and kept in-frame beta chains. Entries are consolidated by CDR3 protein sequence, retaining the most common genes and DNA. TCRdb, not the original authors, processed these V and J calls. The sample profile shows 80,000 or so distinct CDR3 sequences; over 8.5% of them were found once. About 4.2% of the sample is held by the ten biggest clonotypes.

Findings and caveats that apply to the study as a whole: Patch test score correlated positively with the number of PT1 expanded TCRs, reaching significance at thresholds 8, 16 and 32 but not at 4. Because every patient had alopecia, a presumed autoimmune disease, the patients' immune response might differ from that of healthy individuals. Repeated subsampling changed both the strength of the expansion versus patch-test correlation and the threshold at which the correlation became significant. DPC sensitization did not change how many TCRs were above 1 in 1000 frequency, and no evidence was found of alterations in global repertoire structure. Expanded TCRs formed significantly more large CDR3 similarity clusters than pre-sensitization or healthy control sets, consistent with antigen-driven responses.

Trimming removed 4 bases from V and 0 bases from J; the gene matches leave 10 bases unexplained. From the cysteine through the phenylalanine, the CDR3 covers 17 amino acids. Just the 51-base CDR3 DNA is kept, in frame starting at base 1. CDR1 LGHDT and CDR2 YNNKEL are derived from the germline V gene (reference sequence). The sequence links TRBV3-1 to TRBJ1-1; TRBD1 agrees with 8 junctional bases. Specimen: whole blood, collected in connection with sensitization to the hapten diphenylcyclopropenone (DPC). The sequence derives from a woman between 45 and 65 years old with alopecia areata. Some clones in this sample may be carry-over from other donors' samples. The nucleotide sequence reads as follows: TGTGCCAGCAGCCCAGAACGGACAGGGTGGATGAACACTGAAGCTTTCTTT. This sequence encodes CASSPERTGWMNTEAFF.